This T cell receptor (beta chain) was recorded in a study of vaccination and CD4 T cells after COVID-19. Germline values: CDR1 MGHRA, CDR2 YSYEKL. This CDR3 region has 15 residues. Trimming shortened V by 0 bases and J by 5 bases, and 13 bases separated the two germline ends. As for this clonotype: Antigen: not known.

Treatment reported: approximately nine-day PBMC culture with coronavirus spike peptide pools or control peptides (ViraFEST assay). Pre-COVID-19 pandemic sampling (2011-2018) yielded the unexposed donor's CD4+ T cells. With the Oncomine TCR Beta short-read assay, DNA from cultured CD4+ T cells was sequenced. TCRdb recomputed calls from the PCR reads with MiXCR, one row per CDR3 protein. The sample records 7,500 to 10,000 distinct CDR3 sequences, over 30% being singletons. Study-level findings and limits: For convalescent patients, a median approximately 84% of reactive clones surfaced exclusively after vaccination.

V is TRBV4-1 and J is TRBJ2-5, with D maybe TRBD2 (5 bases). Material: CD4+ T cells from blood, cultured in vitro. This sequence was found in a human donor in good health. The CDR3 loop is CASSQDAAGRETQYF. The CDR3 DNA reads as TGCGCCAGCAGCCAAGATGCGGCGGGTCGGGAGACCCAGTACTTC.